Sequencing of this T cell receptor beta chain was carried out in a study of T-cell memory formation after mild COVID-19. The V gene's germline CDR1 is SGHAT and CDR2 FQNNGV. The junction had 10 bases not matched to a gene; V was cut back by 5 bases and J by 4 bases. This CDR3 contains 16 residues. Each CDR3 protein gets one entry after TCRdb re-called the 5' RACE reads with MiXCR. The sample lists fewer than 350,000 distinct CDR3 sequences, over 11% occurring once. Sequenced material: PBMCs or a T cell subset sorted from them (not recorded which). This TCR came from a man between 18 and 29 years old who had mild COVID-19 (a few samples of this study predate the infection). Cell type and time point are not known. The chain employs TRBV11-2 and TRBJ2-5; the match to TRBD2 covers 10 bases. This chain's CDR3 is CASSGRGLAVLETQYF. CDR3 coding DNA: TGTGCCAGCAGCGGACGCGGACTAGCGGTCCTAGAGACCCAGTACTTC.